Below are 15 T cell receptor beta chains sequenced from a single sample in a study of shared clonotypes between healthy human individuals. The table came from immunoSEQ multiplex PCR; TCRdb's copy has only in-frame clones and leaves some out. Here the sample spans roughly 2.5 million clones, about 92% being singletons. What was sequenced was naive CD4+ T cells sorted from blood. Stated subset: CD45RA+ positively selected. The receptors were sampled from a man younger than 30 in good health.

V and J are TRBV9 and TRBJ1-5, with TRBD1 as a possible D gene (5 bases). Germline assignment: CDR1 SGDLS and CDR2 YYNGEE. CDR3 length: 14 amino acids. The V gene lost 3 bases and the J gene lost 1 base, with 8 bases spanning the gap. Written as DNA, the CDR3 is TGTGCCAGCAGCGGGGGGATGAGCAATCAGCCCCAGCATTTT. Translating gives CASSGGMSNQPQHF.

This clone was detected only a few times. The rearrangement joins TRBV9 to TRBJ1-6; a weak D match, TRBD1 (6 bases). The CDR3 contains 17 residues. Per germline, CDR1 SGDLS and CDR2 YYNGEE. Deletions cut 3 bases from V and 5 bases from J, with 18 bases between. CDR3 region: CASSAVDGGINNSPLHF. CDR3 bases: TGTGCCAGCAGCGCAGTGGATGGGGGCATTAATAATTCACCCCTCCACTTT.

The chain uses TRBV6-1 and TRBJ1-5; unclear D gene. Per germline, CDR1 MNHNS and CDR2 SASEGT. This CDR3 is built from 13 residues. V dropped 5 bases and J dropped 5 bases, with 10 bases sitting between them. The chain's CDR3 is CASSREYYQPQHF. CDR3 nucleotides: TGTGCCAGCAGTCGGGAGTACTATCAGCCCCAGCATTTT.

V and J are TRBV7-2 and TRBJ1-1, with 7 bases lining up with TRBD1. CDR3 length equals 15 residues. Germline lookup yields CDR1 SGHTA and CDR2 FQGNSA. The V gene end was trimmed by 5 bases and the J gene end by 5 bases; junction bases not matched to a gene: 11. CDR3 bases: TGTGCCAGCAGCCTATACGACAGGGCCGGTACTGAAGCTTTCTTT. Translated: CASSLYDRAGTEAFF.

This sequence joins TRBV9 and TRBJ2-3; 15 bases agree with TRBD2. CDR3 size: 17 residues. V trimming: 4 bases; J trimming: 6 bases; junction bases outside the gene matches: 9. Germline-derived CDR1 and CDR2 are SGDLS and YYNGEE. The CDR3 loop reads CASSPFSGTSGGDTQYF. In DNA, the CDR3 is TGTGCCAGCAGCCCATTCTCCGGGACTAGCGGGGGGGATACGCAGTATTTT. The variable domain in full, completed from reference TRBV9 and TRBJ2-3, reads DSGVTQTPKHLITATGQRVTLRCSPRSGDLSVYWYQQSLDQGLQFLIQYYNGEERAKGNILERFSAQQFPDLHSELNLSSLELGDSALYFCASSPFSGTSGGDTQYFGPGTRLTVL.

The chain combines TRBV5-6 with TRBJ2-1; 10 bases are shared with TRBD2. The CDR3 length is 15 residues. The V segment lost 3 bases and the J segment 10 bases; nucleotides outside the gene matches: 10. In germline, CDR1 is SGHDT, CDR2 YYEEEE. The CDR3 bases are TGTGCCAGCAGCTCCGACAGCGGGGGGGCGGTCGAGCAGTTCTTC. It yields the protein CASSSDSGGAVEQFF. Looking up the rest from reference TRBV5-6 and TRBJ2-1 gives the full variable domain: DAGVTQSPTHLIKTRGQQVTLRCSPKSGHDTVSWYQQALGQGPQFIFQYYEEEERQRGNFPDRFSGHQFPNYSSELNVNALLLGDSALYLCASSSDSGGAVEQFFGPGTRLTVL.

The CDR3 sequence is CASSSSGTSNTEAFF. In DNA form, the CDR3 reads TGTGCCAGCTCATCCTCCGGGACTTCGAACACTGAAGCTTTCTTT. This chain joins TRBV18 and TRBJ1-1; D perhaps matches TRBD1 (5 bases). CDR1 is KGHSH, CDR2 LQKENI, per germline. The CDR3 is 15 residues long. V was clipped by 5 bases and J by 1 base, with 14 bases between them.

The V and J genes are TRBV5-1 and TRBJ2-1; 7 bases align to TRBD1. Germline values: CDR1 SGHRS, CDR2 YFSETQ. V lost 4 bases and J lost 10; bases outside the gene matches: 8. This CDR3 is 13 amino acids long. CDR3 protein: CASSKDRVAEQFF. The CDR3 region has the DNA TGCGCCAGCAGCAAAGACAGGGTTGCCGAGCAGTTCTTC.

The J gene is TRBJ2-2, the V gene TRBV28; perhaps D is TRBD1 or TRBD2 (5 bases each). V was pared by 9 bases and J by 6 bases, with 20 bases between. The CDR3 runs 15 residues. Per the germline V gene, CDR1 is MDHEN and CDR2 is SYDVKM. The CDR3 nucleotides read TGTGCCAGTGCGGGCTGGCCAGGGATGCCCGGGGAGCTGTTTTTT. This gives the protein CASAGWPGMPGELFF.

This clone was counted once. The chain joins TRBV2 to TRBJ2-4, with 9 bases fitting TRBD1. The trim removed 5 bases at V and 2 bases at J, leaving 4 bases unmatched. Germline V gene sequence: CDR1 SNHLY, CDR2 FYNNEI. The CDR3 length is 15 residues. CDR3: CASSRDRATKNIQYF. CDR3 DNA sequence: TGTGCCAGCAGTAGGGACAGGGCGACCAAAAACATTCAGTACTTC.

This chain joins TRBV27 and TRBJ1-6; D unclear. The CDR3 contains 14 residues. With 2 bases removed from V and 7 bases from J, the gap between germline ends came to 9 bases. Germline loops: CDR1 MNHEY, CDR2 SMNVEV (reference sequence). The CDR3 bases are TGTGCCAGCAGTTTAGGGGTGGGGAATTCACCCCTCCACTTT. As protein: CASSLGVGNSPLHF.

The rearrangement links TRBV7-3 to TRBJ2-5; 9 positions agree with TRBD2. V lost 5 bases, J lost 4 bases, and 5 bases stayed unmatched. Germline V gene sequence: CDR1 SGHTA, CDR2 FQGTGA. This CDR3 comprises 14 residues. The CDR3 DNA follows: TGTGCCAGCAGCGGTAGCGGGGGAGGAGAGACCCAGTACTTC. Its protein is CASSGSGGGETQYF.

The chain has TRBV7-9 and TRBJ2-3; D is perhaps TRBD1 (6 bases). Germline loops: CDR1 SEHNR, CDR2 FQNEAQ (reference sequence). This CDR3 contains 15 residues. V was clipped by 5 bases and J by 6 bases, with 18 bases between them. CDR3 in amino acids: CASSPRGNKYDTQYF. CDR3 coding DNA: TGTGCCAGCAGCCCAAGGGGGAATAAGTATGATACGCAGTATTTT.

The genes are TRBV28 and TRBJ2-7, with 8 bases lining up with TRBD2. Trimming at V came to 2 bases and at J to 4 bases, leaving 13 bases not matched to a gene. CDR3 size: 17 residues. CDR1 and CDR2 from the germline V gene are MDHEN and SYDVKM. The CDR3 sequence: CASSLLTGGVKNYEQYF. Written as DNA, the CDR3 is TGTGCCAGCAGTTTACTTACCGGGGGGGTAAAGAATTACGAGCAGTACTTC.

The rearrangement links TRBV2 to TRBJ2-2, with D hard to call. CDR3 length equals 13 residues. Per the germline V gene, CDR1 is SNHLY and CDR2 is FYNNEI. Trimming pared 7 bases from V and 4 bases from J, leaving 10 bases between. The CDR3 nucleotides read TGTGCCAGCAACTACTTGACCACCGGGGAGCTGTTTTTT. It translates to CASNYLTTGELFF.